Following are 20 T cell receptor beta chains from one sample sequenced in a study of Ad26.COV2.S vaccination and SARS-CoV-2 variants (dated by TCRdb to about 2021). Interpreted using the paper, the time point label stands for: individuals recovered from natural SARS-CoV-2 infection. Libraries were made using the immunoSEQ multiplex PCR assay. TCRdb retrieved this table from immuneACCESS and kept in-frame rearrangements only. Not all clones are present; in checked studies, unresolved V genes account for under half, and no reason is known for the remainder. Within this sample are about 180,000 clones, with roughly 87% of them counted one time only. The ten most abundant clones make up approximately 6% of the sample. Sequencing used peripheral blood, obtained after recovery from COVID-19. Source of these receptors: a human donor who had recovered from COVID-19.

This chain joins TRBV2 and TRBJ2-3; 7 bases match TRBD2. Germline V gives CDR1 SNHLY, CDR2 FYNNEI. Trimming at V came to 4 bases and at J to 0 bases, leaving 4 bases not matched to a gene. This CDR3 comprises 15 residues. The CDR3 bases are TGTGCCAGCAGTGTTACGGGGGGTAGCACAGATACGCAGTATTTT. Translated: CASSVTGGSTDTQYF.

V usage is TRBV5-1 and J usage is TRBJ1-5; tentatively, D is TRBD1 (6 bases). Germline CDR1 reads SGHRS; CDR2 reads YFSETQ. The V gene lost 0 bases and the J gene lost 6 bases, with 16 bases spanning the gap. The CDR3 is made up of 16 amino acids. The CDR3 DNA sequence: TGCGCCAGCAGCTTGGGGGCACAGGGTGGCGGTCAGCCCCAGCATTTT. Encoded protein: CASSLGAQGGGQPQHF.

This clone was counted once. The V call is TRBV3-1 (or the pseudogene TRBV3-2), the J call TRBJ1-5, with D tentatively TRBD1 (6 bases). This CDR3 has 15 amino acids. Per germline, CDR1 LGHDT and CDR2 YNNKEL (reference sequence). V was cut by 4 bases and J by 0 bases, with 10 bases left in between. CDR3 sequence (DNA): TGTGCCAGCAGCCTGACAGGAGATAGCAATCAGCCCCAGCATTTT. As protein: CASSLTGDSNQPQHF.

The CDR3 is CASSPGQELPTNEKLFF. The CDR3 nucleotides are TGTGCCAGCAGTCCCGGACAGGAATTACCAACTAATGAAAAACTGTTTTTT. The rearrangement joins TRBV28 to TRBJ1-4; 7 bases are shared with TRBD1. V shed 5 bases, J shed 0 bases, and the junction held 9 bases outside the gene matches. The CDR3 length is 17 residues. The germline CDR1 and CDR2 sequences are MDHEN and SYDVKM.

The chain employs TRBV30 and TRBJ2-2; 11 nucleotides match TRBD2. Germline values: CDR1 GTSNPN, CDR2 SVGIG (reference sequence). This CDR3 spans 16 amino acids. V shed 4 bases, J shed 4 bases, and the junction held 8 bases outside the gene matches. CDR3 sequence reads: CAWIIAGGPVTGELFF. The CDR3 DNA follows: TGTGCCTGGATTATAGCGGGAGGGCCGGTCACCGGGGAGCTGTTTTTT.

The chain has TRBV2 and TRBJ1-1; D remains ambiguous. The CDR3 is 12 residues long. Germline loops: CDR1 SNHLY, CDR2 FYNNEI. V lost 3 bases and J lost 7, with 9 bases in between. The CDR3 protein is CASSDGGLEAFF. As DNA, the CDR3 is TGTGCCAGCAGTGATGGTGGACTTGAAGCTTTCTTT.

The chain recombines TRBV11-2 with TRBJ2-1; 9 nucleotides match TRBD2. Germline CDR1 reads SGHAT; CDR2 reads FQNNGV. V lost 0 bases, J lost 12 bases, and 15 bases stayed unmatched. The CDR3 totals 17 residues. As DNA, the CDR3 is TGTGCCAGCAGCTTAGAATTGAAAGGTAGTGCGGGGGGGTCGCAGTTCTTC. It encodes CASSLELKGSAGGSQFF. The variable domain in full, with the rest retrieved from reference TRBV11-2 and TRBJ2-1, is EAGVAQSPRYKIIEKRQSVAFWCNPISGHATLYWYQQILGQGPKLLIQFQNNGVVDDSQLPKDRFSAERLKGVDSTLKIQPAKLEDSAVYLCASSLELKGSAGGSQFFGPGTRLTVL.

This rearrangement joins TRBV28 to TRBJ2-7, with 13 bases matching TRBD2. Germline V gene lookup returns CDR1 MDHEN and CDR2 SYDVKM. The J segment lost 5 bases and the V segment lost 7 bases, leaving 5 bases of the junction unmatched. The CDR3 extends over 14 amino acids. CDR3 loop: CASTRLAGGHEQYF. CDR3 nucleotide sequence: TGTGCCAGCACCAGACTAGCGGGGGGCCACGAGCAGTACTTC.

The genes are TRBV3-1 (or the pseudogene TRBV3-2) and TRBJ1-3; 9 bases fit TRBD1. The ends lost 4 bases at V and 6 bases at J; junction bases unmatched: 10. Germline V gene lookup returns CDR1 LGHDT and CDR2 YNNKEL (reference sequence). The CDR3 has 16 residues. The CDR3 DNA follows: TGTGCCAGCAGCCGAAGGGGGGGACAGGGCGCAAACACCATATATTTT. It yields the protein CASSRRGGQGANTIYF.

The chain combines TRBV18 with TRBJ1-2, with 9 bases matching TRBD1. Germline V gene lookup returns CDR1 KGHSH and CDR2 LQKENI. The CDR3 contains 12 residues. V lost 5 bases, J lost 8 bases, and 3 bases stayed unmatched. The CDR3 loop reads CASSYRGQGYTF. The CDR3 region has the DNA TGTGCCAGCTCATACAGGGGGCAAGGCTACACCTTC.

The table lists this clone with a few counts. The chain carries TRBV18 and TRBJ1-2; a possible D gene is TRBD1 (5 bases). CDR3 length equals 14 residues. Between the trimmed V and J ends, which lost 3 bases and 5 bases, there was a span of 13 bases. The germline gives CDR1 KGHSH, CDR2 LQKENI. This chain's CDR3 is CASSPGQGLYGYTF. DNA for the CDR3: TGTGCCAGCTCACCGGGGCAGGGCTTGTATGGCTACACCTTC.

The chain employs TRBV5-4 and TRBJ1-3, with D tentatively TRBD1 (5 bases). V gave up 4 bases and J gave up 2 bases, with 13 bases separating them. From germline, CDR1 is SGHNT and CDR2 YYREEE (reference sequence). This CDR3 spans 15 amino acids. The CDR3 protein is CASSLQGGAGNTIYF. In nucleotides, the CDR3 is TGTGCCAGCAGCCTTCAGGGAGGCGCTGGAAACACCATATATTTT. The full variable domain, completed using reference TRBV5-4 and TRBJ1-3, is ETGVTQSPTHLIKTRGQQVTLRCSSQSGHNTVSWYQQALGQGPQFIFQYYREEENGRGNFPPRFSGLQFPNYSSELNVNALELDDSALYLCASSLQGGAGNTIYFGEGSWLTVV.

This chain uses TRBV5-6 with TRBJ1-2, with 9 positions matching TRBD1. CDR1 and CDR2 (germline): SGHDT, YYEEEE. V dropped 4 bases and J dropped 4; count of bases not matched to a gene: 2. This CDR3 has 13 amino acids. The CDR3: CASSPGQGYGYTF. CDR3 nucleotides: TGTGCCAGCAGCCCGGGACAGGGCTATGGCTACACCTTC. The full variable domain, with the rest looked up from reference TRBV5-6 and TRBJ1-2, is DAGVTQSPTHLIKTRGQQVTLRCSPKSGHDTVSWYQQALGQGPQFIFQYYEEEERQRGNFPDRFSGHQFPNYSSELNVNALLLGDSALYLCASSPGQGYGYTFGSGTRLTVV.

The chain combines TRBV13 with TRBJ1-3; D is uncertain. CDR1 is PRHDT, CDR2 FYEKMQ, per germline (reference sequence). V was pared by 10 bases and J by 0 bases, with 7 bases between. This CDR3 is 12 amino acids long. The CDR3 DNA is TGTGCCACCGGCAACTCTGGAAACACCATATATTTT. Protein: CATGNSGNTIYF.

DNA for the CDR3: TGTGCCAGCCTGGGACTAGCGGGAGCGGGGCAGTACTTC. Protein sequence: CASLGLAGAGQYF. V and J are TRBV2 and TRBJ2-7; 14 nucleotides match TRBD2. The CDR3 is made up of 13 amino acids. The J segment lost 9 bases and the V segment lost 8 bases, leaving 6 bases of the junction unmatched. CDR1 and CDR2 from the germline V gene are SNHLY and FYNNEI.

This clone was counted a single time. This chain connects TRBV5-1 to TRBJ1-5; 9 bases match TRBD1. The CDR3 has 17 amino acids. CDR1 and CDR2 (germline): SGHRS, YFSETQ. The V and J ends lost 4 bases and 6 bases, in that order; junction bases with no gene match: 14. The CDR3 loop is CASSRIPVGTGFQPQHF. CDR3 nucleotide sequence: TGCGCCAGCAGCCGTATACCCGTCGGGACAGGGTTTCAGCCCCAGCATTTT. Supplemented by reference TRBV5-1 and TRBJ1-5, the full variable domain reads KAGVTQTPRYLIKTRGQQVTLSCSPISGHRSVSWYQQTPGQGLQFLFEYFSETQRNKGNFPGRFSGRQFSNSRSEMNVSTLELGDSALYLCASSRIPVGTGFQPQHFGDGTRLSIL.

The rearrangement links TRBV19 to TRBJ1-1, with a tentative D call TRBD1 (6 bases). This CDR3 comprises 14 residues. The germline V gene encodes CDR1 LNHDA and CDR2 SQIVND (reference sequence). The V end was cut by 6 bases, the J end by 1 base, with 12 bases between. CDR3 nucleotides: TGTGCCAGTAGCTATCCGGGACAGAACACTGAAGCTTTCTTT. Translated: CASSYPGQNTEAFF.

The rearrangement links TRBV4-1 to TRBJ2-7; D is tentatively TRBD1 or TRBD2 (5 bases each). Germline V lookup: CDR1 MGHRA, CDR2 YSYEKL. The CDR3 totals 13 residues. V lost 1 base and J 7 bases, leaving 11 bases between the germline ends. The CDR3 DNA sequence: TGCGCCAGCAGCCAAGTGGGACCGGGGGAGCAGTACTTC. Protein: CASSQVGPGEQYF.

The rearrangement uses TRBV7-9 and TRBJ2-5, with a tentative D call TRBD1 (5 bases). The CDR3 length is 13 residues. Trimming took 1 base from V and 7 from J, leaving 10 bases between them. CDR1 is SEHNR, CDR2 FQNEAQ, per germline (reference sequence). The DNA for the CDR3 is TGTGCCAGCAGCTTAGAAGTAAGGGGGACCCAGTACTTC. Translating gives CASSLEVRGTQYF.

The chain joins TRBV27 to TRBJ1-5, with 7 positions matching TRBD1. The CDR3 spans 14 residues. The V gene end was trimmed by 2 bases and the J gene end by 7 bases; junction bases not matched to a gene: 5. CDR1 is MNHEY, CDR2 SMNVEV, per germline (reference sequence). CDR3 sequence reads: CASSLRDSNQPQHF. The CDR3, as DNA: TGTGCCAGCAGTTTAAGGGACAGTAACCAGCCCCAGCATTTT.